Listed below are T cell receptor beta chains from one sample, sequenced in a study of T cells of healthy individuals. MiXCR was run by TCRdb on the 5' RACE reads, yielding one entry per CDR3 protein. The sample carries approximately 58,000 distinct CDR3 sequences, approximately 15% recorded once. Every receptor here comes from a human donor in good health. CDR3s include the opening cysteine and the closing phenylalanine or tryptophan. D genes are given only for firm matches. Clone sizes are given selectively: once, few, many, or a class where the clone is expanded.

many,NA,TRBV4-1,TRBJ2-7,TGCGCCAGCAGCCAAGCCGAGAGGGGCTACGAGCAGTACTTC,CASSQAERGYEQYF
many,NA,TRBV4-1,TRBJ1-6,TGCGCCAGCAGCCGCGCAGGGTCCCTTCTGGGGGCACCCCTCCACTTT,CASSRAGSLLGAPLHF
NA,NA,TRBV6-5,TRBJ2-3,TGTGCCAGCAGTTACGCCGGAGATACGCAGTATTTT,CASSYAGDTQYF
many,NA,TRBV4-3,TRBJ2-7,TGCGCCAGCAGCCAAGAGGCACTAGCAGGCAATTACGAGCAGTACTTC,CASSQEALAGNYEQYF
many,TRBD1,TRBV12-3/TRBV12-4,TRBJ2-7,TGTGCCAGTACCTTTCAGGGGGCCTACGAGCAGTACTTC,CASTFQGAYEQYF
NA,TRBD1,TRBV5-1,TRBJ2-7,TGCGCCAGCAGCCTGGGACAGGGCCCCCACGAGCGGTACTTC,CASSLGQGPHERYF
many,TRBD1,TRBV5-1,TRBJ1-5,TGCGCCAGCAGCCTAGGACAGGGCGGGCATCAGCCCCAGCATTTT,CASSLGQGGHQPQHF
many,TRBD1,TRBV9,TRBJ1-1,TGTGCCAGCAGCCTTTCCGGGACAGGGATCACTGAAGCTTTCTTT,CASSLSGTGITEAFF
NA,NA,TRBV24-1,TRBJ2-6,TGTGCCACCAGTGACGGGCAGAGCTTAAGAGGGGCCAACGTCCTGACTTTC,CATSDGQSLRGANVLTF
few,NA,TRBV5-1,TRBJ1-2,TGCGCCAGCAGCTTAGGCGGGACGGGTGGCTACACCTTC,CASSLGGTGGYTF
many,NA,TRBV20-1,TRBJ2-7,TGCAGTGCTCAACCGGGACCCTCCCCCTACGAGCAGTACTTC,CSAQPGPSPYEQYF
few,TRBD1,TRBV19,TRBJ2-5,TGTGCCAGTAGTCCGGGGACAGGGAACGGGGGAGAGACCCAGTACTTC,CASSPGTGNGGETQYF
many,NA,TRBV6-2/TRBV6-3,TRBJ2-3,TGTGCCAGCAGCTCTACTGGGGATACGCAGTATTTT,CASSSTGDTQYF
many,TRBD1,TRBV12-3/TRBV12-4,TRBJ1-6,TGTGCCAGCAGGTTGGACAGGGCAGCTTCACCCCTCCACTTT,CASRLDRAASPLHF
NA,NA,TRBV7-6,TRBJ2-3,TGTGCCAGCAGCTCACCCGACAGATTCACAGATACGCAGTATTTT,CASSSPDRFTDTQYF
NA,NA,TRBV7-9,TRBJ2-3,TGTGCCAGCAGCCCAAAACTCAGGGTATCAGATACGCAGTATTTT,CASSPKLRVSDTQYF
few,NA,TRBV19,TRBJ2-3,TGTGCCAGTAGCGACGATAGCCTGTCGTATACGCAGTATTTT,CASSDDSLSYTQYF
few,NA,TRBV7-2,TRBJ1-1,TGTGCCAGCAGCTTACAAGTGAACACTGAAGCTTTCTTT,CASSLQVNTEAFF
NA,TRBD2,TRBV20-1,TRBJ2-4,TGCAGTGCTAGATCCCGCGGTGAGGGTAGAGCGGGGAGCAAAAACATTCAGTACTTC,CSARSRGEGRAGSKNIQYF
NA,TRBD1,TRBV12-3/TRBV12-4,TRBJ2-7,TGTGCCAGCAATACAGGGACAGGGAACGAGCAGTACTTC,CASNTGTGNEQYF
many,TRBD1,TRBV12-3/TRBV12-4,TRBJ2-3,TGTGCCAGCAGACCGCCCGGGACAGGGCCAGATACGCAGTATTTT,CASRPPGTGPDTQYF
few,NA,TRBV5-1,TRBJ2-5,TGCGCCAGCAGTCAGACTAGGGGGGGCCAAGAGACCCAGTACTTC,CASSQTRGGQETQYF
NA,NA,TRBV11-2,TRBJ2-2,TGTGCCAGCAGCTACCGGGGGGCGGACACCGGGGAGCTGTTTTTT,CASSYRGADTGELFF
NA,NA,TRBV7-2,TRBJ2-2,TGTGCCAGCAGCCTGACTATGAACACCGGGGAGCTGTTTTTT,CASSLTMNTGELFF
many,NA,TRBV9,TRBJ2-5,TGTGCCAGCAGCGACCGGGACAACCAAGAGACCCAGTACTTC,CASSDRDNQETQYF
few,NA,TRBV9,TRBJ2-7,TGTGCCAGCAGCGTAGGGGCGGATTCTTCCTACGAGCAGTACTTC,CASSVGADSSYEQYF
NA,NA,TRBV6-1,TRBJ2-7,TGTGCCATAACTCGAAGGCGGCAGCTCTACGAGCAGTACTTC,CAITRRRQLYEQYF
many,TRBD2,TRBV19,TRBJ2-7,TGTGCCAGTAGTGTTGGACTAGCGGGAATCTACGAGCAGTACTTC,CASSVGLAGIYEQYF
NA,NA,TRBV3-1,TRBJ2-7,TGTGCCAGCAGCCAAGTAGGGGCCGTCTCCTACGAGCAGTACTTC,CASSQVGAVSYEQYF
few,TRBD1,TRBV10-3,TRBJ2-7,TGTGCCACCGTAGGACAGGGGAGGATCCACGAGCAGTACTTC,CATVGQGRIHEQYF